This paragraph reports one TCR beta chain. Its cognate antigen is unknown. Drawing of blood for sampling happened at baseline, at cycle 4 day 1, and at cycle 7 day 1. CDR1 and CDR2 (germline): MDHEN, SYDVKM. The V end was cut by 6 bases, the J end by 3 bases, with 18 bases between. CDR3 length: 17 amino acids. This specimen belongs to a study of OX40 agonist ivuxolimab in advanced cancers. Clones were sequenced by immunoSEQ multiplex PCR, and TCRdb holds only the in-frame ones, with some missing. The sample yields 53,000 or so clones, about 86% seen once. Overall study results and limits: Relatively little clonal expansion, among the lowest observed, appeared in partial responders at 0.1-3.0 mg/kg.

This chain connects TRBV28 to TRBJ2-6; perhaps TRBD1 as D (8 bases). This clonotype originated in an adult with an advanced solid tumor such as melanoma, head and neck, liver or kidney cancer. The specimen comprised CD4+ or CD8+ T cells sorted from blood, sampled in a trial of the OX40 agonist ivuxolimab. The CDR3 DNA reads as TGTGCCAGCAGCTCGAGGACAGGGACTATTGGGGCCAACGTCCTGACTTTC. Amino acid sequence: CASSSRTGTIGANVLTF. The variable domain in full, with the rest retrieved from reference TRBV28 and TRBJ2-6, is DVKVTQSSRYLVKRTGEKVFLECVQDMDHENMFWYRQDPGLGLRLIYFSYDVKMKEKGDIPEGYSVSREKKERFSLILESASTNQTSMYLCASSSRTGTIGANVLTFGAGSRLTVL.